This TCR beta chain was found in a study of blood T cell repertoires in COVID-19. Study-level information: Samples came from the United States, Italy and Spain, spanning acute and convalescent COVID-19. PBMCs, B-cell-depleted T cells, or T cells were the source of the cDNA or gDNA that made up the material.

V lost 2 bases and J lost 0, with 17 bases in between. Germline assignment: CDR1 SGHTA and CDR2 FQGNSA. The CDR3 totals 17 residues. Original processing methods: Amplification from reference gene primers served as the basis for estimated nucleated cell counts. The assay was immunoSEQ multiplex PCR, and TCRdb's table has in-frame clones only and misses some. Clone size and V and J calls were adopted from that table, with D and trimming inferred from the DNA. The repertoire holds 200,000 to 250,000 clones, with around four fifths as singletons. The chain uses TRBV7-2 and TRBJ2-7; a possible D gene is TRBD2 (5 bases). The source material was peripheral blood. The clonotype originates from a woman aged 50 to 60 with active or convalescent COVID-19. The DNA of the CDR3 is TGTGCCAGCAGCTTATTTGACTTTATGACTAACTCCTACGAGCAGTACTTC. This translates into CASSLFDFMTNSYEQYF.